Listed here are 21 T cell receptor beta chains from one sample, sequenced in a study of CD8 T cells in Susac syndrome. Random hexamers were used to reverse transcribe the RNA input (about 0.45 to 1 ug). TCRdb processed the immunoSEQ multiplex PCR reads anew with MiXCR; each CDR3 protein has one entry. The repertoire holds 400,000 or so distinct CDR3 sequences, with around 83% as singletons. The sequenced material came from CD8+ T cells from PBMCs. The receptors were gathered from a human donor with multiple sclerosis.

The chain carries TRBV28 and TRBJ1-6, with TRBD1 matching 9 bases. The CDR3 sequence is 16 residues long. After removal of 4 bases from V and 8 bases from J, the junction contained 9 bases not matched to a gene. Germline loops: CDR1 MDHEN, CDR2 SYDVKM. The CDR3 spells CASSSKPGQGHSPLHF. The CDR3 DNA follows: TGTGCCAGCAGTTCCAAACCAGGACAGGGGCATTCACCCCTCCACTTT.

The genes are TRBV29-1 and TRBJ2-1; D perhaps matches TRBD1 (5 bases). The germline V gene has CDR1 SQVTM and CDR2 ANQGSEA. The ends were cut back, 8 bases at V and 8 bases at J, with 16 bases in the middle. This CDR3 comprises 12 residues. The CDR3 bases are TGCAGCACGGACACCGAGTTGGATGAGCAGTTCTTC. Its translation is CSTDTELDEQFF.

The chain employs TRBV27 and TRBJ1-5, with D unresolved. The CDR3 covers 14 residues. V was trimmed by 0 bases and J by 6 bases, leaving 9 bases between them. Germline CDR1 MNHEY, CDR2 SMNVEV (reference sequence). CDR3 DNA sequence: TGTGCCAGCAGTTTATCGAAAGGGCTTCAGCCCCAGCATTTT. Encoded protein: CASSLSKGLQPQHF.

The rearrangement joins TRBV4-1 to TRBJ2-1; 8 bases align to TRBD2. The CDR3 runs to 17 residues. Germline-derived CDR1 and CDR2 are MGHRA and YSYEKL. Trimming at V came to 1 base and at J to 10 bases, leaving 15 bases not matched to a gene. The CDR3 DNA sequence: TGCGCCAGCAGCCAAGGAATTGGAGCGGGAGTAGGTCCGGAGCAGTTCTTC. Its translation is CASSQGIGAGVGPEQFF.

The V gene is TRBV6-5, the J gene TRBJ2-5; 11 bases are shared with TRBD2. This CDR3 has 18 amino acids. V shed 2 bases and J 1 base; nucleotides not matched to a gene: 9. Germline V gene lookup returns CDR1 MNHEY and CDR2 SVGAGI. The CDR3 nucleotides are TGTGCCAGCAGTTACGTAGCGGGGGGGCCTGAAGTCCAAGAGACCCAGTACTTC. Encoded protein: CASSYVAGGPEVQETQYF.

The DNA for the CDR3 is TGCAGTGCCAACACGCTTCAGGCGGCACGGAATTCACCCCTCCACTTT. Translated: CSANTLQAARNSPLHF. The chain has TRBV20-1 and TRBJ1-6; D is uncertain. CDR3 size: 16 residues. Trimming left V 6 bases short and J 7 bases short, with 22 bases between. In germline, CDR1 is DFQATT, CDR2 SNEGSKA (reference sequence).

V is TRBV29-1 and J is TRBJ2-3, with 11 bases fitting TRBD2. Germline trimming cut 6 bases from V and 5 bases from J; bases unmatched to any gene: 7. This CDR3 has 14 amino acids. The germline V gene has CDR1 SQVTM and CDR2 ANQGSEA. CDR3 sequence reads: CSVELAGDLDTQYF. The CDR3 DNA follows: TGCAGCGTGGAACTAGCGGGAGACCTAGATACGCAGTATTTT.

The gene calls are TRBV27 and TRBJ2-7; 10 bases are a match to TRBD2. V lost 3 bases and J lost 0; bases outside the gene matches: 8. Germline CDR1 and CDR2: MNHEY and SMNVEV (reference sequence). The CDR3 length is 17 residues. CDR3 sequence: CASSFGTGLAASYEQYF. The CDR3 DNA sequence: TGTGCCAGCAGTTTTGGGACCGGACTAGCGGCCTCCTACGAGCAGTACTTC.

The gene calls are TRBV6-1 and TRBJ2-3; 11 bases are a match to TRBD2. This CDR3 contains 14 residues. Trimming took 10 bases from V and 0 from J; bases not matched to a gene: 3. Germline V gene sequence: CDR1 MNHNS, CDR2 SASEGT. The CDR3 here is CATRLAGSTDTQYF. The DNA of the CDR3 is TGTGCCACCCGACTAGCGGGGAGCACAGATACGCAGTATTTT.

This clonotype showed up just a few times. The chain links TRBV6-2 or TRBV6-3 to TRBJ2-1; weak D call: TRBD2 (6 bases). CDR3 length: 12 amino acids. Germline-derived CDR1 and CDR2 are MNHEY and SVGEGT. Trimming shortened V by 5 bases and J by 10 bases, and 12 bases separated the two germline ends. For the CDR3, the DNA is TGTGCCAGCAGTGTCGGGGGTTCGGAGCAGTTCTTC. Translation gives CASSVGGSEQFF.

As DNA, the CDR3 is TGCGCCAGCAGCTTGGAACTAGCTAAAGATACGCAGTATTTT. Translated: CASSLELAKDTQYF. V is TRBV5-1 and J is TRBJ2-3, with TRBD2 as a possible D gene (6 bases). V lost 0 bases to trimming and J lost 5 bases, with 10 bases between them. Germline lookup yields CDR1 SGHRS and CDR2 YFSETQ. The CDR3 length is 14 residues.

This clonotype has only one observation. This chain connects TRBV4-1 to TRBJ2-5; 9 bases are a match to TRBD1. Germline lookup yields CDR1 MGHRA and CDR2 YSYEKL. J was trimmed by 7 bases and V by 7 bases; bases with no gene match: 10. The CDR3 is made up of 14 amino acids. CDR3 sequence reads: CASNSGTGRGTQYF. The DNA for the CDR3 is TGCGCCAGCAACTCCGGGACAGGGCGAGGGACCCAGTACTTC.

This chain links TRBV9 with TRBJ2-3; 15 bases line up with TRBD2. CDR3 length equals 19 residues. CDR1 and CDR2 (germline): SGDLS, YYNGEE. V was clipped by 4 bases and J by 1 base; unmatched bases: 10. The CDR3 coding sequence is TGTGCCAGCAGCCGCGGACTAGCGGGGGGGCTTGGGGGCACAGATACGCAGTATTTT. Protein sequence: CASSRGLAGGLGGTDTQYF.

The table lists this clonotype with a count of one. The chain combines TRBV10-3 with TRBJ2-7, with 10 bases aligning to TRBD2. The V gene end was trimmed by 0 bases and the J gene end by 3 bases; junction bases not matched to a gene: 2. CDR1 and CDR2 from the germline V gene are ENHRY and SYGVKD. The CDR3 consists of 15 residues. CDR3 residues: CAISESPSGSYEQYF. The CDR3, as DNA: TGTGCCATCAGTGAGTCGCCTAGCGGGAGCTACGAGCAGTACTTC.

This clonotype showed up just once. As DNA, the CDR3 is TGTGCCAGCAGCCACTCCCCGGGGGATGGCTACACCTTC. It specifies CASSHSPGDGYTF. This rearrangement joins TRBV16 to TRBJ1-2, with a tentative D call TRBD1 (5 bases). CDR3 length equals 13 residues. Trimming removed 3 bases at V and 6 bases at J, with 11 bases between. Germline CDR1 is KGHSY and CDR2 is FQNENV.

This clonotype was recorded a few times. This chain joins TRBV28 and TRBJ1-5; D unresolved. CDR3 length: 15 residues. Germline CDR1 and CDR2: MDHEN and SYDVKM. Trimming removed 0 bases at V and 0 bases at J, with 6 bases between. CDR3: CASSLWGGSNQPQHF. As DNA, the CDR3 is TGTGCCAGCAGTTTATGGGGTGGTAGCAATCAGCCCCAGCATTTT.

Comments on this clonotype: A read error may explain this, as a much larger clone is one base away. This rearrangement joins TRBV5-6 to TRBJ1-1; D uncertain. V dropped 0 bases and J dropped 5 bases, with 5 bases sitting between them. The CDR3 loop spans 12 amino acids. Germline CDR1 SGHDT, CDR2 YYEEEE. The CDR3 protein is CASSLEKTEAFF. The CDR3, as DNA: TGTGCCAGCAGCTTGGAGAAAACTGAAGCTTTCTTT.

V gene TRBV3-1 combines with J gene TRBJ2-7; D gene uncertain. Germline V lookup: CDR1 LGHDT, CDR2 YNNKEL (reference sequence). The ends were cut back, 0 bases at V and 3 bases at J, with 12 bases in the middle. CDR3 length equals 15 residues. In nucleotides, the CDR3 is TGTGCCAGCAGCCAAGATGGTAGCACCCACTACGAGCAGTACTTC. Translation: CASSQDGSTHYEQYF.

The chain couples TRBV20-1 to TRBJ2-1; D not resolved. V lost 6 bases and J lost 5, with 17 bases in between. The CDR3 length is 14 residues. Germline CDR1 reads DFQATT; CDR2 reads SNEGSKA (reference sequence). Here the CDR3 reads CSAAGGEINNEQFF. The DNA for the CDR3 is TGCAGTGCCGCCGGTGGAGAGATTAACAATGAGCAGTTCTTC.

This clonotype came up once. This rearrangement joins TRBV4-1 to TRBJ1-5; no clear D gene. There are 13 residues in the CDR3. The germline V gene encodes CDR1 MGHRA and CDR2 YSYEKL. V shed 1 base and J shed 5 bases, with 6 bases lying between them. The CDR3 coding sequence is TGCGCCAGCAGCCAAGTTCTCGATCAGCCCCAGCATTTT. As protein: CASSQVLDQPQHF.

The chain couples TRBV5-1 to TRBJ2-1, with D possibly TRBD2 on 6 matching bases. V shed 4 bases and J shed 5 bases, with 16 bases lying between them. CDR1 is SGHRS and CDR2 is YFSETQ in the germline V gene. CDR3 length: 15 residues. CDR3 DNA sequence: TGCGCCAGCAGCCGGGGGACTGGGTCCGACAATGAGCAGTTCTTC. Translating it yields CASSRGTGSDNEQFF.